The entry that follows covers one T cell receptor beta chain sequence. The antigen is undetermined. The data are from a study of cytomegalovirus exposure and HLA in healthy donors. PCR involved 60 Vbeta and 13 Jbeta primers. The table came from immunoSEQ multiplex PCR; TCRdb's copy has only in-frame clones and leaves some out. The sample carries a few hundred thousand clones, around 81% recorded once. Trimming cost V 2 bases and J 2 bases, with 14 bases left between them. This CDR3 contains 15 residues. Germline lookup yields CDR1 SGHRS and CDR2 YFSETQ. Study-wide results and limits: The number of N-insertions in an Asian-associated ancestry cluster was reportedly below the roughly 620-donor mean in a later analysis.

The source of this sequence is a woman aged 55-70 years in good health and CMV-seropositive. Sequencing input: PBMCs. The J gene is TRBJ2-7, the V gene TRBV5-1; tentatively, D is TRBD1 (6 bases). CDR3 in amino acids: CASSFNRDRTYEQYF. The CDR3 nucleotides are TGCGCCAGCAGCTTTAACCGTGACAGGACCTACGAGCAGTACTTC.